This T cell receptor beta chain was sequenced during a study of shared clonotypes between healthy human individuals. As regards this clone: Other DNA sequences in this specimen translate into the identical CDR3.

Sequencing used immunoSEQ multiplex PCR; TCRdb keeps in-frame clones, though not all of them. The sample gives some 1.4 million clones, around 97% of which show up once; 1% to 1.5% is in the top ten. The CDR3 is 15 amino acids. V lost 1 base to trimming and J lost 0 bases, with 8 bases between them. Germline V gives CDR1 MNHEY, CDR2 SVGAGI. Sequenced input: naive CD4+ T cells sorted from blood. As to subset: CD45RA+ positively selected. The V call is TRBV6-5, the J call TRBJ2-3; D unclear. This sequence was found in a man aged 30 to 39 in good health. CDR3 bases: TGTGCCAGCAGTTACTTTGGAACTAGCACAGATACGCAGTATTTT. Protein sequence: CASSYFGTSTDTQYF.